A selection of T cell receptor beta chains follows, all from one sample in a study of blood T cell repertoires in COVID-19. Here immunoSEQ multiplex PCR was the method, and the copy in TCRdb shows in-frame clones only, minus some. Among under 300,000 clones listed, 88% were seen once. Sample: peripheral blood. The receptors derive from a woman aged 30 to 39 with acute or convalescent COVID-19. Both conserved end residues are part of each CDR3. Each record gives: D gene, V gene, clone size, J gene, CDR3 protein, CDR3 DNA. A D gene is named only where the DNA matches it firmly. Clone size is stated in some rows and not others, as once, few, many or a class when expanded.

D gene: NA; V gene: TRBV14; clone size: NA; J gene: TRBJ2-1; CDR3 protein: CASSPAGSWNEQFF; CDR3 DNA: TGTGCCAGCAGCCCCGCCGGGAGTTGGAATGAGCAGTTCTTC
D gene: TRBD2; V gene: TRBV15; clone size: few; J gene: TRBJ2-1; CDR3 protein: CATSRIKRLAGYNEQFF; CDR3 DNA: TGTGCCACCAGCAGAATTAAGCGACTAGCGGGATACAATGAGCAGTTCTTC
D gene: NA; V gene: TRBV7-9; clone size: NA; J gene: TRBJ2-1; CDR3 protein: CASSQIISEQFF; CDR3 DNA: TGTGCCAGCAGCCAAATTATCAGTGAGCAGTTCTTC
D gene: NA; V gene: TRBV7-8; clone size: NA; J gene: TRBJ1-5; CDR3 protein: CASSHSDRSNQPQHF; CDR3 DNA: TGTGCCAGCAGCCACTCCGACAGGTCCAATCAGCCCCAGCATTTT
D gene: TRBD1; V gene: TRBV7-9; clone size: NA; J gene: TRBJ1-1; CDR3 protein: CASSKGTGLDTEAFF; CDR3 DNA: TGTGCCAGCAGCAAAGGGACAGGGTTAGACACTGAAGCTTTCTTT
D gene: NA; V gene: TRBV19; clone size: NA; J gene: TRBJ2-3; CDR3 protein: CASSFKRDSSGDTQYF; CDR3 DNA: TGTGCCAGTAGTTTCAAACGAGACAGTTCTGGAGATACGCAGTATTTT
D gene: NA; V gene: TRBV15; clone size: NA; J gene: TRBJ2-5; CDR3 protein: CATSRDLGTRVETQYF; CDR3 DNA: TGTGCCACCAGCAGAGATCTCGGGACAAGGGTGGAGACCCAGTACTTC
D gene: NA; V gene: TRBV2; clone size: NA; J gene: TRBJ2-2; CDR3 protein: CASSEVGGGELFF; CDR3 DNA: TGTGCCAGCAGTGAAGTCGGCGGAGGGGAGCTGTTTTTT
D gene: NA; V gene: TRBV27; clone size: NA; J gene: TRBJ1-1; CDR3 protein: CASSLLGLNTEAFF; CDR3 DNA: TGTGCCAGCAGTTTACTCGGGTTGAACACTGAAGCTTTCTTT
D gene: NA; V gene: TRBV19; clone size: NA; J gene: TRBJ1-3; CDR3 protein: CASSSTGLSGNTIYF; CDR3 DNA: TGTGCCAGTAGTTCAACAGGCCTCTCTGGAAACACCATATATTTT
D gene: TRBD2; V gene: TRBV5-1; clone size: NA; J gene: TRBJ2-5; CDR3 protein: CASSTGGTSVETQYF; CDR3 DNA: TGCGCCAGCAGCACGGGTGGGACTAGCGTAGAGACCCAGTACTTC
D gene: TRBD2; V gene: TRBV11-3; clone size: NA; J gene: TRBJ2-7; CDR3 protein: CASSLDGGSFPLSYEQYF; CDR3 DNA: TGTGCCAGCAGCTTAGATGGCGGGAGTTTTCCCCTCTCCTACGAGCAGTACTTC
D gene: TRBD1; V gene: TRBV3-1/TRBV3-2; clone size: NA; J gene: TRBJ2-3; CDR3 protein: CASSQDRGIGTDTQYF; CDR3 DNA: TGTGCCAGCAGCCAAGACAGGGGGATCGGCACAGATACGCAGTATTTT
D gene: TRBD1; V gene: TRBV11-3; clone size: NA; J gene: TRBJ2-7; CDR3 protein: CASSLRDRVHEQYF; CDR3 DNA: TGTGCCAGCAGCTTAAGGGACAGGGTTCACGAGCAGTACTTC
D gene: TRBD1; V gene: TRBV10-3; clone size: NA; J gene: TRBJ2-7; CDR3 protein: CAISPGQGNEQYF; CDR3 DNA: TGTGCCATCAGCCCGGGACAGGGTAACGAGCAGTACTTC
D gene: NA; V gene: TRBV7-3; clone size: NA; J gene: TRBJ2-5; CDR3 protein: CASSLGDYQLQETQYF; CDR3 DNA: TGTGCCAGCAGCTTAGGTGACTACCAGCTACAAGAGACCCAGTACTTC
D gene: NA; V gene: TRBV29-1; clone size: NA; J gene: TRBJ2-1; CDR3 protein: CSVSGEQFF; CDR3 DNA: TGCAGCGTCAGCGGTGAGCAGTTCTTC
D gene: TRBD2; V gene: TRBV7-2; clone size: NA; J gene: TRBJ2-1; CDR3 protein: CASSLQTSGSYNEQFF; CDR3 DNA: TGTGCCAGCAGCCTCCAGACTAGCGGCTCCTACAATGAGCAGTTCTTC
D gene: NA; V gene: TRBV7-2; clone size: once; J gene: TRBJ1-5; CDR3 protein: CASSPGKSSNQPQHF; CDR3 DNA: TGTGCCAGCAGCCCGGGGAAGAGTAGCAATCAGCCCCAGCATTTT
D gene: TRBD1; V gene: TRBV24-1; clone size: NA; J gene: TRBJ1-5; CDR3 protein: CATNSRTGDYSNQPQHF; CDR3 DNA: TGTGCCACCAACAGCCGGACAGGGGATTATAGCAATCAGCCCCAGCATTTT
D gene: NA; V gene: TRBV7-9; clone size: once; J gene: TRBJ2-4; CDR3 protein: CASSETRAPKNIQYF; CDR3 DNA: TGTGCCAGCAGCGAGACCAGGGCCCCCAAAAACATTCAGTACTTC
D gene: TRBD2; V gene: TRBV7-2; clone size: NA; J gene: TRBJ2-2; CDR3 protein: CASSVAGRTGELFF; CDR3 DNA: TGTGCCAGCAGCGTAGCGGGCCGCACCGGGGAGCTGTTTTTT
D gene: NA; V gene: TRBV30; clone size: NA; J gene: TRBJ2-7; CDR3 protein: CAWSVSGIISYEQYF; CDR3 DNA: TGTGCCTGGAGTGTATCCGGTATCATTTCCTACGAGCAGTACTTC
D gene: NA; V gene: TRBV7-8; clone size: NA; J gene: TRBJ1-5; CDR3 protein: CASSLVDGNNQPQHF; CDR3 DNA: TGTGCCAGCAGCTTAGTAGACGGGAACAATCAGCCCCAGCATTTT
D gene: TRBD2; V gene: TRBV7-8; clone size: NA; J gene: TRBJ2-7; CDR3 protein: CASSAREAGATYEQYF; CDR3 DNA: TGTGCCAGCAGCGCCCGGGAAGCGGGGGCAACCTACGAGCAGTACTTC
D gene: NA; V gene: TRBV21-1; clone size: NA; J gene: TRBJ1-6; CDR3 protein: CASSKVGGRSYNSPLHF; CDR3 DNA: TGTGCCAGCAGCAAAGTGGGGGGTCGGTCCTATAATTCACCCCTCCACTTT
D gene: NA; V gene: TRBV6-2/TRBV6-3; clone size: NA; J gene: TRBJ2-1; CDR3 protein: CASSFNNEQFF; CDR3 DNA: TGTGCCAGCAGCTTTAACAATGAGCAGTTCTTC
D gene: TRBD1; V gene: TRBV25-1; clone size: NA; J gene: TRBJ2-1; CDR3 protein: CASSGGQGLYNEQFF; CDR3 DNA: TGTGCCAGCAGTGGGGGACAGGGCCTTTACAATGAGCAGTTCTTC
D gene: NA; V gene: TRBV4-3; clone size: NA; J gene: TRBJ1-5; CDR3 protein: CASSQSDSDNQPQHF; CDR3 DNA: TGCGCCAGCAGCCAATCCGACAGCGACAATCAGCCCCAGCATTTT
D gene: TRBD2; V gene: TRBV20-1; clone size: NA; J gene: TRBJ2-3; CDR3 protein: CSASDSGRVWDTQYF; CDR3 DNA: TGCAGTGCTAGTGATAGCGGGAGGGTATGGGATACGCAGTATTTT
D gene: NA; V gene: TRBV3-1/TRBV3-2; clone size: once; J gene: TRBJ2-7; CDR3 protein: CASSQEASVFEQYF; CDR3 DNA: TGTGCCAGCAGCCAAGAGGCTAGCGTTTTCGAGCAGTACTTC
D gene: NA; V gene: TRBV11-3; clone size: NA; J gene: TRBJ2-3; CDR3 protein: CASSSYFGSTDTQYF; CDR3 DNA: TGTGCCAGCAGCTCCTACTTTGGGAGTACAGATACGCAGTATTTT
D gene: TRBD2; V gene: TRBV5-1; clone size: NA; J gene: TRBJ2-3; CDR3 protein: CASSQLAGDTDTQYF; CDR3 DNA: TGCGCCAGCAGCCAACTAGCGGGAGACACAGATACGCAGTATTTT
D gene: TRBD2; V gene: TRBV29-1; clone size: once; J gene: TRBJ2-7; CDR3 protein: CSVPGLHYEQYF; CDR3 DNA: TGCAGCGTCCCGGGACTACACTACGAGCAGTACTTC
D gene: NA; V gene: TRBV5-6; clone size: NA; J gene: TRBJ2-7; CDR3 protein: CASSLEVTGFYEQYF; CDR3 DNA: TGTGCCAGCAGCTTGGAGGTGACAGGCTTCTACGAGCAGTACTTC
D gene: NA; V gene: TRBV12-3/TRBV12-4; clone size: NA; J gene: TRBJ2-7; CDR3 protein: CASRGTLVHEQYF; CDR3 DNA: TGTGCCAGCAGGGGGACACTAGTCCACGAGCAGTACTTC
D gene: TRBD2; V gene: TRBV24-1; clone size: NA; J gene: TRBJ2-3; CDR3 protein: CATSGSPSGSGTDTQYF; CDR3 DNA: TGTGCCACCAGTGGTTCCCCTAGCGGGAGTGGGACAGATACGCAGTATTTT
D gene: TRBD2; V gene: TRBV7-9; clone size: NA; J gene: TRBJ2-7; CDR3 protein: CASSPLTSVPYEQYF; CDR3 DNA: TGTGCCAGCAGCCCTTTGACTAGCGTACCCTACGAGCAGTACTTC
D gene: TRBD1; V gene: TRBV27; clone size: NA; J gene: TRBJ2-6; CDR3 protein: CASSFRTGAQSSGANVLTF; CDR3 DNA: TGTGCCAGCAGTTTCCGGACAGGGGCTCAGTCCTCTGGGGCCAACGTCCTGACTTTC
D gene: TRBD2; V gene: TRBV5-4; clone size: NA; J gene: TRBJ2-7; CDR3 protein: CASSPGVAGGSHEQYF; CDR3 DNA: TGTGCCAGCAGCCCGGGAGTAGCGGGAGGTTCCCACGAGCAGTACTTC
D gene: TRBD2; V gene: TRBV10-3; clone size: NA; J gene: TRBJ2-7; CDR3 protein: CAITLAGVSGEQYF; CDR3 DNA: TGTGCCATCACTTTGGCGGGAGTCTCTGGGGAGCAGTACTTC
D gene: TRBD1; V gene: TRBV9; clone size: NA; J gene: TRBJ1-4; CDR3 protein: CASSAAPTGTGNEKLFF; CDR3 DNA: TGTGCCAGCAGCGCGGCACCGACCGGGACAGGGAATGAAAAACTGTTTTTT
D gene: TRBD1; V gene: TRBV3-1/TRBV3-2; clone size: NA; J gene: TRBJ1-1; CDR3 protein: CASSQVPGQGVGAFF; CDR3 DNA: TGTGCCAGCAGCCAAGTTCCGGGACAGGGGGTGGGAGCTTTCTTT
D gene: NA; V gene: TRBV6-6; clone size: few; J gene: TRBJ1-3; CDR3 protein: CASILGGPGGNTIYF; CDR3 DNA: TGTGCCAGCATCCTAGGTGGCCCGGGTGGAAACACCATATATTTT
D gene: TRBD2; V gene: TRBV19; clone size: NA; J gene: TRBJ2-7; CDR3 protein: CASSIGTRDEQYF; CDR3 DNA: TGTGCCAGTAGTATCGGGACTAGAGACGAGCAGTACTTC
D gene: NA; V gene: TRBV18; clone size: few; J gene: TRBJ2-5; CDR3 protein: CASSRTGTMGETQYF; CDR3 DNA: TGTGCCAGCTCACGAACCGGGACAATGGGAGAGACCCAGTACTTC
D gene: NA; V gene: TRBV27; clone size: NA; J gene: TRBJ1-4; CDR3 protein: CASSLEINEKLFF; CDR3 DNA: TGTGCCAGCAGTTTAGAGATAAATGAAAAACTGTTTTTT
D gene: TRBD2; V gene: TRBV5-1; clone size: NA; J gene: TRBJ2-7; CDR3 protein: CASSLAGTSGSYEQYF; CDR3 DNA: TGCGCCAGCAGCTTGGCGGGGACTAGCGGGAGTTACGAGCAGTACTTC
D gene: TRBD1; V gene: TRBV30; clone size: NA; J gene: TRBJ1-3; CDR3 protein: CAWSVRGGAVNTIYF; CDR3 DNA: TGTGCCTGGAGTGTACGAGGGGGCGCAGTAAACACCATATATTTT
D gene: NA; V gene: TRBV6-5; clone size: NA; J gene: TRBJ2-7; CDR3 protein: CASSYSGPSGEQYF; CDR3 DNA: TGTGCCAGCAGTTACTCCGGGCCCTCAGGGGAGCAGTACTTC
D gene: TRBD1; V gene: TRBV25-1; clone size: NA; J gene: TRBJ1-2; CDR3 protein: CASSEGTGGRGGYTF; CDR3 DNA: TGTGCCAGCAGTGAGGGGACAGGGGGGAGAGGTGGCTACACCTTC
D gene: TRBD1; V gene: TRBV6-5; clone size: few; J gene: TRBJ2-7; CDR3 protein: CASSFTGTGLNEQYF; CDR3 DNA: TGTGCCAGCAGTTTCACCGGGACAGGGCTTAACGAGCAGTACTTC